This TCR beta chain was profiled in a study of T-cell reconstitution after alpha-beta-depleted transplantation in children. Per the germline V gene, CDR1 is SGHRS and CDR2 is YFSETQ. The CDR3 loop spans 13 amino acids. Molecular barcoding with unique molecular identifiers was used for the TCRbeta library. TCRdb called the PCR reads again in MiXCR, with one record for every CDR3 protein. The sample records a few hundred thousand distinct CDR3 sequences, 9.9% being singletons. Concerning this clonotype: A clone one base away is much larger, so this may be a read error.

This rearrangement joins TRBV5-1 to TRBJ1-5, with D perhaps TRBD1 (6 bases). The receptor comes from a human donor who donated a stem cell graft to a child with SCID. The specimen comprised PBMCs from the stem cell graft donor, sampled from the stem cell graft. The CDR3 DNA sequence: TGCGCCAGCAGAGAGGACAGAAATCAGCCCAAGCATTTT. It yields the protein CASREDRNQPKHF.